This is a list of T cell receptor beta chains from one sample in a study of blood T cell repertoires in COVID-19. Assay used: immunoSEQ multiplex PCR; TCRdb lists only in-frame clones, some missing. The sample has 200,000 to 250,000 clones, 70% to 85% seen once; the top ten hold approximately 1.9%. Specimen: peripheral blood. The receptors shown here come from an elderly woman with acute or convalescent COVID-19. Each CDR3 is given with its conserved first and last residue. Only part of the rows carry a size: once, few, many, or a class if the clone is expanded.

V gene,J gene,clone size,CDR3 protein
TRBV19,TRBJ2-1,-,CASSDLAGANSYNEQFF
TRBV19,TRBJ1-5,-,CASWTPNQPQHF
TRBV1,TRBJ2-1,-,CTSSQDWGLAGGPPWNEQFF
TRBV6-5,TRBJ2-7,-,CASRGQTYEQYF
TRBV19,TRBJ1-2,-,CASPSPTGNGYTF
TRBV28,TRBJ1-1,-,CASSFSSTGNTEAFF
TRBV4-2,TRBJ1-5,-,CASSQDRVQPQHF
TRBV4-2,TRBJ2-1,-,CASSQEGGFGSYNEQFF
TRBV19,TRBJ2-1,once,CASSIEASGNINEQFF
TRBV13,TRBJ2-2,-,CASSHGLAGAGELFF
TRBV27,TRBJ2-4,-,CASSLTVVGEAKNIQYF
TRBV5-4,TRBJ2-3,-,CASSLRTIDTQYF
TRBV12-3/TRBV12-4,TRBJ2-2,-,CASSSGGLGELFF
TRBV6-5,TRBJ2-7,-,CASSFQEGASYEQYF
TRBV27,TRBJ1-5,-,CASSSTNQPQHF
TRBV24-1,TRBJ1-5,-,CATRGQGAGQPQHF
TRBV19,TRBJ1-2,-,CASSFSGRGHTF
TRBV5-1,TRBJ2-1,-,CASSLSSGGYNEQFF
TRBV5-6,TRBJ1-2,-,CASSPTGTGPSGIYGYTF
TRBV5-4,TRBJ1-4,-,CASSGTSEKLFF
TRBV5-1,TRBJ2-7,-,CASSLSTPNYEQYF
TRBV27,TRBJ1-4,-,CASSLAGANEKLFF
TRBV27,TRBJ2-7,-,CASRWTESSYEQYF
TRBV28,TRBJ1-2,-,CASSLRRVYGYTF
TRBV28,TRBJ2-7,-,CASRNPGLVSEQYF
TRBV6-2/TRBV6-3,TRBJ1-5,-,CASSYTLQGLVSNQPQHF
TRBV7-2,TRBJ2-7,once,CASSFSGTSYEQYF
TRBV5-6,TRBJ1-3,-,CASSGGGGFSGNTIYF
TRBV4-1,TRBJ1-4,-,CASSQRQGNEKLFF
TRBV28,TRBJ1-2,-,CASSPGVLNYGYTF
TRBV12-2,TRBJ2-7,-,CASRLIVRSASSYEQYF
TRBV6-5,TRBJ2-5,-,CASSYSAGSGETQYF
TRBV9,TRBJ1-4,-,CASSVGGFAEKLFF
TRBV25-1,TRBJ1-4,-,CASSDPWAAEKLFF
TRBV12-3/TRBV12-4,TRBJ1-4,-,CASTHGEKLFF
TRBV7-9,TRBJ1-1,-,CASSSRTGNTEAFF
TRBV7-2,TRBJ1-1,-,CASSSPPGTARGNTEAFF
TRBV5-6,TRBJ1-2,-,CASSFNRNYGYTF
TRBV7-8,TRBJ2-7,-,CASSSQGGSTYEQYF
TRBV7-2,TRBJ2-5,-,CASSNRVGEETQYF
TRBV30,TRBJ1-6,-,CACTGEYNSPLHF
TRBV6-5,TRBJ2-1,-,CASRLAGGSVHEQFF
TRBV5-6,TRBJ1-2,-,CASSLARNGNYGYTF
TRBV15,TRBJ1-1,-,CATSGKGQTNTEAFF
TRBV5-6,TRBJ2-1,-,CASSLRRLAGVYNEQFF
TRBV7-2,TRBJ2-5,-,CASSRSGRGETQYF
TRBV7-8,TRBJ2-1,-,CASSPTADRGANEQFF
TRBV7-9,TRBJ1-1,few,CASSPRTGTNTEAFF
TRBV30,TRBJ1-1,-,CAWRRDRDFPGF
TRBV7-3,TRBJ2-1,-,CASSLTFGTVQFF
TRBV6-6,TRBJ2-1,-,CASSLPRQGNEQFF
TRBV5-1,TRBJ1-1,-,CASSHTENTEAFF
TRBV9,TRBJ1-4,-,CASSTRDSYNEKLFF
TRBV2,TRBJ2-3,-,CASSDGEGPNTQYF
TRBV7-2,TRBJ2-2,-,CASSRTGGNTGELFF
TRBV7-2,TRBJ2-7,-,CASSLQGASHEQYF
TRBV20-1,TRBJ2-2,-,CSASIAGRANTGELFF
TRBV3-1/TRBV3-2,TRBJ2-3,-,CASSRLHFTGSSTDTQYF
TRBV9,TRBJ1-6,-,CASSVGFMAGVESPLHF